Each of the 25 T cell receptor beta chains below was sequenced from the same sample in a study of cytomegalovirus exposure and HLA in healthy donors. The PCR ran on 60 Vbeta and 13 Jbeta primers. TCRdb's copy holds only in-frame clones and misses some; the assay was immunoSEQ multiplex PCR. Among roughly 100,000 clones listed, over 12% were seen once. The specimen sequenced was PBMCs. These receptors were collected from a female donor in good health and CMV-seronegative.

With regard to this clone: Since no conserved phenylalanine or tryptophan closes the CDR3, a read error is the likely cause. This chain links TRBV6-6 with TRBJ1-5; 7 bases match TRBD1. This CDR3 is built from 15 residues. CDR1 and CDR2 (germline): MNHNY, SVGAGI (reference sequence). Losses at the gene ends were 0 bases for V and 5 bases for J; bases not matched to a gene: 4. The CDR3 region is CASSYSGTADQPQHV. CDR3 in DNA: TGTGCCAGCAGTTACTCGGGGACAGCGGATCAGCCCCAGCATGTT.

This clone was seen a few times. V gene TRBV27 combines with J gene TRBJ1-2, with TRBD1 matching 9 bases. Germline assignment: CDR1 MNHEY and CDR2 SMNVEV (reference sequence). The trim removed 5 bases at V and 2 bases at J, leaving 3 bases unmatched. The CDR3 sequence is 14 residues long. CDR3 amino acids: CASSGGTGNYGYTF. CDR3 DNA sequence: TGTGCCAGCAGTGGCGGGACAGGGAACTATGGCTACACCTTC.

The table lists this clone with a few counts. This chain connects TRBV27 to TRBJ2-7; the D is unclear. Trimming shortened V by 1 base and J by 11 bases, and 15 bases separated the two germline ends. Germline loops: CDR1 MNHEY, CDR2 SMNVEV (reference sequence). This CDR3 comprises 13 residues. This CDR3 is CASSLLRGVAEYF. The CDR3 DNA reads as TGTGCCAGCAGTTTATTGCGTGGAGTAGCAGAGTACTTC.

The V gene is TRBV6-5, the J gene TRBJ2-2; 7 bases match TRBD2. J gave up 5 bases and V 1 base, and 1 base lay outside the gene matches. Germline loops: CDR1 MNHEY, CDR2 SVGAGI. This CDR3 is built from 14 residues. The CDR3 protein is CASSYWRGTGELFF. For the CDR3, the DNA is TGTGCCAGCAGTTACTGGCGGGGGACCGGGGAGCTGTTTTTT.

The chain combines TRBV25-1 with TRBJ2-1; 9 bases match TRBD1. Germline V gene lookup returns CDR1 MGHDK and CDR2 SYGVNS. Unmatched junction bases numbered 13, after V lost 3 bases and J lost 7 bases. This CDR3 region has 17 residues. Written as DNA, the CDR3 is TGTGCCAGCAGTGATTTTTTTCGGGGACAGGGTATGAATGAGCAGTTCTTC. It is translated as CASSDFFRGQGMNEQFF. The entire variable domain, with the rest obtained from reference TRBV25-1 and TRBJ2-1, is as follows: EADIYQTPRYLVIGTGKKITLECSQTMGHDKMYWYQQDPGMELHLIHYSYGVNSTEKGDLSSESTVSRIRTEHFPLTLESARPSHTSQYLCASSDFFRGQGMNEQFFGPGTRLTVL.

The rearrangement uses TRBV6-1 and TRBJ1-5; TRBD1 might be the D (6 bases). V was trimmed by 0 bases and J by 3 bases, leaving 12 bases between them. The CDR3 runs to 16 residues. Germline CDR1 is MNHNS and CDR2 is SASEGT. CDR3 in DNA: TGTGCCAGCAGTGAAGCGCCGACAGGCAACAATCAGCCCCAGCATTTT. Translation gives CASSEAPTGNNQPQHF.

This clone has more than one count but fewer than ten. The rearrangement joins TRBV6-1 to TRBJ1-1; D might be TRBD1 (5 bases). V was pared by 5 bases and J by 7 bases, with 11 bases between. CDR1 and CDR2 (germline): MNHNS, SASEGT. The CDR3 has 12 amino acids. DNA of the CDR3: TGTGCCAGCAGTCGGACAAGCATTGAAGCTTTCTTT. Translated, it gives CASSRTSIEAFF.

The CDR3 coding sequence is TGTGCCAGCAGTTTACGGACCGGGACAGGAGCCTACGAGCAGTACTTC. It yields the protein CASSLRTGTGAYEQYF. The chain employs TRBV27 and TRBJ2-7; 8 nucleotides match TRBD1. CDR1 MNHEY and CDR2 SMNVEV come from the germline V gene (reference sequence). The V gene end was trimmed by 2 bases and the J gene end by 2 bases; junction bases not matched to a gene: 8. This CDR3 is 16 amino acids long.

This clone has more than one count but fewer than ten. The CDR3 nucleotides read TGTGCCAGCAGCGGGACAGGGGGCAGGGAGACCATATATTTT. It translates to CASSGTGGRETIYF. The V and J genes are TRBV9 and TRBJ1-3; the match to TRBD1 covers 11 bases. Germline values: CDR1 SGDLS, CDR2 YYNGEE. CDR3 length equals 14 residues. V lost 3 bases and J lost 10; bases outside the gene matches: 6. Together with reference TRBV9 and TRBJ1-3, the CDR3 gives the full variable domain: DSGVTQTPKHLITATGQRVTLRCSPRSGDLSVYWYQQSLDQGLQFLIQYYNGEERAKGNILERFSAQQFPDLHSELNLSSLELGDSALYFCASSGTGGRETIYFGEGSWLTVV.

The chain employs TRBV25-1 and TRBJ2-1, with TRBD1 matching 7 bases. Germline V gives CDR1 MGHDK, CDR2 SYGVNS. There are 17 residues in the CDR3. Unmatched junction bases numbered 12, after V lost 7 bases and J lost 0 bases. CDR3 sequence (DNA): TGTGCCAGCACTTCTGGGAACCGGGACAGCTCCTACAATGAGCAGTTCTTC. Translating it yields CASTSGNRDSSYNEQFF.

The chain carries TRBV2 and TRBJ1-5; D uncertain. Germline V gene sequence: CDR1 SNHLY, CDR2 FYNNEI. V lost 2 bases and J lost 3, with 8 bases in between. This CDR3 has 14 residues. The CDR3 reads CASSEISFNQPQHF. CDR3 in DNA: TGTGCCAGCAGTGAAATCAGTTTCAATCAGCCCCAGCATTTT.

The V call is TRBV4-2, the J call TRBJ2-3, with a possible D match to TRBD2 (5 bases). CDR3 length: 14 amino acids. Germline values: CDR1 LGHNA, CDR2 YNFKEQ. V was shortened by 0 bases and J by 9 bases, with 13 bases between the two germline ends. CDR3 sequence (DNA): TGTGCCAGCAGCCAAGATTCGGACTCTGTCACGCAGTATTTT. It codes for CASSQDSDSVTQYF.

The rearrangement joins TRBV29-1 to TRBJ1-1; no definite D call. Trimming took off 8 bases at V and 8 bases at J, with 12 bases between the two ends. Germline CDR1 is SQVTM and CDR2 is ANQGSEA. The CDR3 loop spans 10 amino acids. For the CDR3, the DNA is TGCAGCTTGAAAGAGAGCGAAGCTTTCTTT. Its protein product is CSLKESEAFF. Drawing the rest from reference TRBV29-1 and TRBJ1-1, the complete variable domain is SAVISQKPSRDICQRGTSLTIQCQVDSQVTMMFWYRQQPGQSLTLIATANQGSEATYESGFVIDKFPISRPNLTFSTLTVSNMSPEDSSIYLCSLKESEAFFGQGTRLTVV.

CDR3 sequence (DNA): TGTGCCAGCAGTATAAGACTAGCGGGAGTCGAGGAGCAGTTCTTC. Translation gives CASSIRLAGVEEQFF. The rearrangement links TRBV28 to TRBJ2-1; 12 bases line up with TRBD2. Germline V gene data show CDR1 as MDHEN and CDR2 as SYDVKM. Trimming at V came to 5 bases and at J to 10 bases, leaving 9 bases not matched to a gene. The CDR3 loop spans 15 amino acids.

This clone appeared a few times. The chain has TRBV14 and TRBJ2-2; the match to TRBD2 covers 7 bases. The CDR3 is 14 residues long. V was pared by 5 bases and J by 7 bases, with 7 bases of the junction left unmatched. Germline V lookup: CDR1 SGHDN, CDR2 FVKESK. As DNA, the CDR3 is TGTGCCAGCAGCTACGGGGGGTTCGACGGGGAGCTGTTTTTT. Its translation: CASSYGGFDGELFF.

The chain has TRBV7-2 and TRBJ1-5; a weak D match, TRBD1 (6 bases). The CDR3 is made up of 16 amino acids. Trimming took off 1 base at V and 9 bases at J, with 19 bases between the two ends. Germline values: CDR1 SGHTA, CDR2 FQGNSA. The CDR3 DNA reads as TGTGCCAGCAGCTTAGAGGCCAGGGGAAGGGACCGGCCCCAGCATTTT. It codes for CASSLEARGRDRPQHF.

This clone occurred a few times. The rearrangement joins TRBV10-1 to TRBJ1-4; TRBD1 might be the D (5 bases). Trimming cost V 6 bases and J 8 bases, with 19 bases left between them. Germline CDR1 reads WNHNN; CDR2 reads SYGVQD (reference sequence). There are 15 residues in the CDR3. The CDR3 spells CASRTSGGPGEKLFF. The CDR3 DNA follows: TGCGCCAGCAGGACTAGCGGGGGACCAGGGGAAAAACTGTTTTTT.

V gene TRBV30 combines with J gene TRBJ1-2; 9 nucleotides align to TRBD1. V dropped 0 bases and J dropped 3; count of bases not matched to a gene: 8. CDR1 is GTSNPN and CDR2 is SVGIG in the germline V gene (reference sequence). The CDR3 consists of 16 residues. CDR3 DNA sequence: TGTGCCTGGAGTGTAAACAGGGGGCGAATAGACTATGGCTACACCTTC. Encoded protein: CAWSVNRGRIDYGYTF. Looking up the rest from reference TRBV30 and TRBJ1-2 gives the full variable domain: SQTIHQWPATLVQPVGSPLSLECTVEGTSNPNLYWYRQAAGRGLQLLFYSVGIGQISSEVPQNLSASRPQDRQFILSSKKLLLSDSGFYLCAWSVNRGRIDYGYTFGSGTRLTVV.

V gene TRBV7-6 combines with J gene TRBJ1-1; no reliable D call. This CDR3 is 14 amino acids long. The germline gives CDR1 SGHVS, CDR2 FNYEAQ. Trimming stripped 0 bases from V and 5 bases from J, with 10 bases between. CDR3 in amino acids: CASSLASDSTEAFF. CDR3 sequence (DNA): TGTGCCAGCAGCTTAGCGTCAGACTCTACTGAAGCTTTCTTT. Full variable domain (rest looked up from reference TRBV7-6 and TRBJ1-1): GAGVSQSPRYKVTKRGQDVALRCDPISGHVSLYWYRQALGQGPEFLTYFNYEAQQDKSGLPNDRFSAERPEGSISTLTIQRTEQRDSAMYRCASSLASDSTEAFFGQGTRLTVV.

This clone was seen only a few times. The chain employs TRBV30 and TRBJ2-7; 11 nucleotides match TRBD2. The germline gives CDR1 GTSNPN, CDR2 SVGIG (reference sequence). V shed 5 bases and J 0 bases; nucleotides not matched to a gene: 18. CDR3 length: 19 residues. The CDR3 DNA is TGTGCCTGGGCTAGACCGAGACTAGCGGGGTCCTCATACTCCTACGAGCAGTACTTC. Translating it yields CAWARPRLAGSSYSYEQYF.

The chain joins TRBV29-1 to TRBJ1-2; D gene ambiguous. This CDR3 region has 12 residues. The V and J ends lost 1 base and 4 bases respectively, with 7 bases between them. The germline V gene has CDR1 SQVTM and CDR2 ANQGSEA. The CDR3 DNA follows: TGCAGCGTTGAAGTCACTACCTATGGCTACACCTTC. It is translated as CSVEVTTYGYTF.

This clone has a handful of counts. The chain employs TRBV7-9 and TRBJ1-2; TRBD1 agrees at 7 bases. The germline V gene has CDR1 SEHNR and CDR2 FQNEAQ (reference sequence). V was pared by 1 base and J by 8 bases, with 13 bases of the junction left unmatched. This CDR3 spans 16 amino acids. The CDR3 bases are TGTGCCAGCAGCTTAGATCCGGACCATACAGGGGAAGGCTACACCTTC. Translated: CASSLDPDHTGEGYTF.

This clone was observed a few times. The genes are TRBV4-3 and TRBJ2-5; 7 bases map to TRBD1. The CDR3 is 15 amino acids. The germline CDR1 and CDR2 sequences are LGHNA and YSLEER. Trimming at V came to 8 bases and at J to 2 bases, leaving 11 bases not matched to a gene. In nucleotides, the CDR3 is TGCGCCAGCGCCGATAGGGGGCTCGAGCAAGAGACCCAGTACTTC. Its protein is CASADRGLEQETQYF.

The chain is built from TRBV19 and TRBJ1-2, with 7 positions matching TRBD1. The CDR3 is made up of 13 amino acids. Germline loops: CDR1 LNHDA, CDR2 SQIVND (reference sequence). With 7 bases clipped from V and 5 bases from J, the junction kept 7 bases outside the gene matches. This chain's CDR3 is CASNPGQLYGYTF. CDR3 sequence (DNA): TGTGCCAGTAATCCGGGACAGCTTTATGGCTACACCTTC.

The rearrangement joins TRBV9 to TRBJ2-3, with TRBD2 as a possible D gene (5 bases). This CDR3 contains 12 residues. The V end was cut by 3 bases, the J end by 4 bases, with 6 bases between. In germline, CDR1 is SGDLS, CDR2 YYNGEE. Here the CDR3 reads CASSGGPDTQYF. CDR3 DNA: TGTGCCAGCAGCGGAGGGCCAGATACGCAGTATTTT. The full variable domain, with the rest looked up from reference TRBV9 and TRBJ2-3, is DSGVTQTPKHLITATGQRVTLRCSPRSGDLSVYWYQQSLDQGLQFLIQYYNGEERAKGNILERFSAQQFPDLHSELNLSSLELGDSALYFCASSGGPDTQYFGPGTRLTVL.